What follows are 29 T cell receptor beta chains derived from one specimen sequenced in a study of T cell repertoires in cytomegalovirus infection. These TCRs are of unknown antigen specificity. Each CDR3 protein gets one entry after TCRdb re-called the reads with MiXCR. Of 100,000 or so distinct CDR3 sequences in the sample, 42% were seen once. Sequencing was performed on CD8+ T cells from cultured PBMCs, taken from culture after CMV antigen stimulation. The receptors were gathered from a human donor in good health (CMV status not recorded). Some clones in this sample may be carry-over from other donors' samples.

CDR3 in amino acids: CASSLLTSRTGELFF. DNA for the CDR3: TGTGCCAGCAGCTTATTGACTAGCCGAACCGGGGAGCTGTTTTTT. The chain couples TRBV7-9 to TRBJ2-2, with TRBD2 matching over 7 bases. In germline, CDR1 is SEHNR, CDR2 FQNEAQ (reference sequence). The CDR3 is 15 residues long. Losses at the gene ends were 2 bases for V and 5 bases for J; bases not matched to a gene: 5.

This clonotype has only a few counts. The rearrangement joins TRBV20-1 to TRBJ2-7; D not certain. Trimming pared 1 base from V and 7 bases from J, leaving 8 bases between. The CDR3 runs to 11 residues. Germline CDR1 is DFQATT and CDR2 is SNEGSKA (reference sequence). The CDR3 spells CSARVSGEQYF. The CDR3 DNA follows: TGCAGTGCTAGAGTGTCTGGGGAGCAGTACTTC.

The rearrangement joins TRBV7-4 to TRBJ1-4, with 7 bases identical to TRBD1. The junction had 13 bases not matched to a gene; V was cut back by 5 bases and J by 13 bases. Germline CDR1 SGHVT, CDR2 SQSDAQ. The CDR3 runs 14 residues. The DNA for the CDR3 is TGTGCCAGCAGCGGACAGGTTTACCCGTCAAGACTGTTTTTT. It translates to CASSGQVYPSRLFF.

This rearrangement joins TRBV5-6 to TRBJ1-5, with 10 bases that match TRBD1. The CDR3 spans 15 residues. In germline, CDR1 is SGHDT, CDR2 YYEEEE. V lost 4 bases to trimming and J lost 5 bases; unmatched junction nucleotides: 6. The CDR3: CASSPGTGDDQPQHF. In DNA, the CDR3 is TGTGCCAGCAGCCCCGGGACAGGGGATGATCAGCCCCAGCATTTT.

This clonotype was recorded many times. Here the CDR3 DNA reads TGTGCCAGCATTCCTCCAGACGATTGGGAGTTCTTC. It translates to CASIPPDDWEFF. J is TRBJ2-1 and V is TRBV7-9, with D unresolved. CDR1 and CDR2 from the germline V gene are SEHNR and FQNEAQ (reference sequence). V shed 7 bases and J shed 14 bases, with 18 bases lying between them. This CDR3 has 12 residues.

The rearrangement uses TRBV15 and TRBJ1-5; D might be TRBD1 (6 bases). The germline gives CDR1 LNHNV, CDR2 YYDKDF (reference sequence). There are 14 residues in the CDR3. Trimming stripped 0 bases from V and 6 bases from J, with 9 bases between. The chain's CDR3 is CATSRDRGGQPQHF. As DNA, the CDR3 is TGTGCCACCAGCAGAGATCGAGGGGGTCAGCCCCAGCATTTT.

The DNA of the CDR3 is TGTGCCAGTAGTACCACAGTACTAACAGGGGGCGAGGACACTGAAGCTTTCTTT. It yields the protein CASSTTVLTGGEDTEAFF. This rearrangement joins TRBV19 to TRBJ1-1; TRBD1 matches at 9 bases. The CDR3 has 18 residues. Germline V gives CDR1 LNHDA, CDR2 SQIVND (reference sequence). With 4 bases clipped from V and 3 bases from J, the junction kept 15 bases outside the gene matches.

This clonotype was recorded many times. This rearrangement joins TRBV7-9 to TRBJ1-4; TRBD1 might be the D (6 bases). V was pared by 1 base and J by 7 bases, with 13 bases between. Germline V CDR1 and CDR2: SEHNR, FQNEAQ (reference sequence). The CDR3 consists of 15 residues. The CDR3 sequence: CASSLGTERFEKLFF. DNA for the CDR3: TGTGCCAGCAGCTTAGGGACAGAGCGGTTTGAAAAACTGTTTTTT. Using reference TRBV7-9 and TRBJ1-4 for the parts outside the CDR3, the full variable domain is DTGVSQNPRHKITKRGQNVTFRCDPISEHNRLYWYRQTLGQGPEFLTYFQNEAQLEKSRLLSDRFSAERPKGSFSTLEIQRTEQGDSAMYLCASSLGTERFEKLFFGSGTQLSVL.

This chain links TRBV19 with TRBJ2-1; TRBD2 matches 8 bases. The ends lost 4 bases at V and 9 bases at J; junction bases unmatched: 17. Germline CDR1 LNHDA, CDR2 SQIVND (reference sequence). The CDR3 sequence is 17 residues long. The CDR3 DNA sequence: TGTGCCAGTAGTACCGTCGGGGGGGTCAAAGAAGGGGGTGAGCAGTTCTTC. Translated, it gives CASSTVGGVKEGGEQFF.

This rearrangement joins TRBV5-1 to TRBJ1-4; D remains unclear. Germline lookup yields CDR1 SGHRS and CDR2 YFSETQ. The CDR3 totals 12 residues. Trimming pared 4 bases from V and 13 bases from J, leaving 14 bases between. CDR3 in DNA: TGCGCCAGCAGCACCGAAGGGAGCGGACTGTTTTTT. This gives the protein CASSTEGSGLFF.

This clonotype was observed a handful of times. The J gene is TRBJ2-2, the V gene TRBV7-2, with 7 bases identical to TRBD1. Germline V lookup: CDR1 SGHTA, CDR2 FQGNSA. This CDR3 has 12 residues. The CDR3 is CVEGANTGELFF. In DNA form, the CDR3 reads TGTGTAGAGGGGGCAAACACCGGGGAGCTGTTTTTT.

This chain links TRBV19 with TRBJ1-2; 9 bases line up with TRBD1. Losses at the gene ends were 8 bases for V and 4 bases for J; bases not matched to a gene: 8. Germline lookup yields CDR1 LNHDA and CDR2 SQIVND (reference sequence). The CDR3 sequence is 14 residues long. The CDR3 bases are TGTGCCAGTTCACAGGGGGCCTTTAGCTATGGCTACACCTTC. Translated: CASSQGAFSYGYTF.

The chain uses TRBV4-1 and TRBJ2-1; D is uncertain. V shed 4 bases and J shed 0 bases, with 10 bases lying between them. Germline V gene lookup returns CDR1 MGHRA and CDR2 YSYEKL. The CDR3 sequence is 15 residues long. Written as DNA, the CDR3 is TGCGCCAGCAGCCCTTGGATGAGCTCCTACAATGAGCAGTTCTTC. Its translation: CASSPWMSSYNEQFF.

The chain's CDR3 is CASSRSLATDTQYF. CDR3 coding DNA: TGTGCCAGCAGTCGGTCCTTAGCGACAGATACGCAGTATTTT. The chain carries TRBV5-3 and TRBJ2-3; D perhaps matches TRBD2 (5 bases). TRBV5-3 is an open reading frame, and its role is uncertain. The CDR3 spans 14 residues. V lost 8 bases and J lost 3, with 16 bases in between.

A few counts support this clonotype. The genes are TRBV27 and TRBJ1-1, with D perhaps matching TRBD1 (5 bases). Germline lookup yields CDR1 MNHEY and CDR2 SMNVEV (reference sequence). The V end was cut by 3 bases, the J end by 0 bases, with 14 bases between. The CDR3 has 16 amino acids. CDR3 protein: CASSLIGGSLNTEAFF. CDR3 in DNA: TGTGCCAGCAGTTTGATTGGGGGTAGCTTGAACACTGAAGCTTTCTTT.

The chain carries TRBV7-8 and TRBJ2-5; TRBD1 agrees at 8 bases. V dropped 6 bases and J dropped 5; count of bases not matched to a gene: 14. CDR1 and CDR2 (germline): SGHVS, FQNEAQ. The CDR3 runs 16 residues. The CDR3 protein is CASSRPQLQGEETQYF. The CDR3 coding sequence is TGTGCCAGCAGTCGACCCCAGTTACAGGGGGAGGAGACCCAGTACTTC.

This clonotype was recorded many times. CDR3 loop: CASSLHSQINEQFF. CDR3 DNA sequence: TGTGCCAGCAGTTTGCACAGCCAAATTAATGAGCAGTTCTTC. This chain links TRBV12-3 or TRBV12-4 with TRBJ2-1; no reliable D call. V gave up 3 bases and J gave up 7 bases, with 13 bases separating them. The CDR3 sequence is 14 residues long.

The chain has TRBV6-5 and TRBJ2-1; TRBD2 agrees at 11 bases. This CDR3 region has 13 residues. V gave up 2 bases and J gave up 10 bases; unmatched junction bases: 1. Looked up from germline, CDR1 is MNHEY and CDR2 is SVGAGI. CDR3 bases: TGTGCCAGCAGTTACACTAGCGGGGGCGAGCAGTTCTTC. Amino acid sequence: CASSYTSGGEQFF.

The table lists this clonotype with a count of one. This chain joins TRBV9 and TRBJ2-5; D gene ambiguous. The V and J ends lost 3 bases and 4 bases respectively, with 10 bases between them. This CDR3 is 13 amino acids long. The germline gives CDR1 SGDLS, CDR2 YYNGEE. CDR3 coding DNA: TGTGCCAGCAGCGGATCGGTCGGAGAGACCCAGTACTTC. Its translation: CASSGSVGETQYF.

This chain connects TRBV28 to TRBJ1-2; D call uncertain. This CDR3 is 12 amino acids long. V was shortened by 1 base and J by 6 bases, with 6 bases between the two germline ends. The germline gives CDR1 MDHEN, CDR2 SYDVKM. The CDR3 loop reads CASSLSGDGYTF. The CDR3 nucleotides read TGTGCCAGCAGTTTATCTGGGGATGGCTACACCTTC.

The gene calls are TRBV5-1 and TRBJ1-1, with D perhaps TRBD1 (5 bases). Germline V gene data show CDR1 as SGHRS and CDR2 as YFSETQ. Trimming took off 4 bases at V and 5 bases at J, with 18 bases between the two ends. This CDR3 region has 15 residues. CDR3 in DNA: TGCGCCAGCAGCCCCGGCTGGGGGGGTTGGACTGAAGCTTTCTTT. Protein product: CASSPGWGGWTEAFF.

This clonotype was counted only a few times. V gene TRBV7-2 combines with J gene TRBJ2-3; D unclear. The CDR3 has 15 amino acids. Trimming stripped 0 bases from V and 1 base from J, with 8 bases between. Germline V gene data show CDR1 as SGHTA and CDR2 as FQGNSA. The CDR3 loop reads CASSLAGFGTDTQYF. In DNA form, the CDR3 reads TGTGCCAGCAGCTTAGCCGGGTTTGGCACAGATACGCAGTATTTT.

This clonotype was detected ten times or more. This sequence joins TRBV7-9 and TRBJ2-3; D call uncertain. Germline CDR1 is SEHNR and CDR2 is FQNEAQ (reference sequence). The CDR3 consists of 12 residues. Trimming took 3 bases from V and 2 from J, leaving 3 bases between them. The CDR3 nucleotides are TGTGCCAGCAGCTTCTCCACAGATACGCAGTATTTT. Translating it yields CASSFSTDTQYF.

This clonotype has at least ten counts. This sequence joins TRBV14 and TRBJ2-5; D call uncertain. This CDR3 is built from 13 residues. Trimming left V 4 bases short and J 5 bases short, with 11 bases between. CDR1 is SGHDN, CDR2 FVKESK, per germline. In DNA, the CDR3 is TGTGCCAGCAGCCTCTCAGTTACGGAGACCCAGTACTTC. Its protein product is CASSLSVTETQYF.

This chain uses TRBV20-1 with TRBJ2-1; D is uncertain. V was clipped by 3 bases and J by 0 bases, with 12 bases between them. This CDR3 spans 15 amino acids. The germline CDR1 and CDR2 sequences are DFQATT and SNEGSKA (reference sequence). CDR3 in amino acids: CSASDRVSSYNEQFF. The DNA of the CDR3 is TGCAGTGCTAGTGATAGAGTTAGCTCCTACAATGAGCAGTTCTTC.

This clonotype appeared a few times. This chain uses TRBV7-3 with TRBJ2-5; D possibly matches TRBD1 or TRBD2 (6 bases each). CDR3 length: 16 residues. Germline V gene data show CDR1 as SGHTA and CDR2 as FQGTGA. V was cut by 5 bases and J by 7 bases, with 23 bases left in between. The chain's CDR3 is CASSPTIGGPPGTQYF. Here the CDR3 DNA reads TGTGCCAGCAGCCCTACCATCGGGGGCCCGCCGGGGACCCAGTACTTC.

The chain employs TRBV12-3 or TRBV12-4 and TRBJ2-7; TRBD1 aligns across 7 bases. The CDR3 has 15 amino acids. V shed 5 bases and J 1 base; nucleotides not matched to a gene: 8. The CDR3 spells CASSPPGQISYEQYF. For the CDR3, the DNA is TGTGCCAGCAGTCCTCCGGGACAGATTTCCTACGAGCAGTACTTC.

In its sample, this clonotype was seen once. The gene calls are TRBV27 and TRBJ2-5; no clear D gene. The CDR3 has 14 amino acids. Germline CDR1 and CDR2: MNHEY and SMNVEV (reference sequence). Trimming took off 9 bases at V and 0 bases at J, with 14 bases between the two ends. In DNA, the CDR3 is TGTGCCAGTAGTCTAGGGTTCAACCAAGAGACCCAGTACTTC. Translation: CASSLGFNQETQYF.

This rearrangement joins TRBV7-8 to TRBJ1-3; D remains unclear. Germline CDR1 SGHVS, CDR2 FQNEAQ. The CDR3 spans 11 residues. Trimming took off 5 bases at V and 8 bases at J, with 7 bases between the two ends. CDR3 in amino acids: CASSAGHTIYF. CDR3 nucleotides: TGTGCCAGCAGCGCCGGGCACACCATATATTTT.